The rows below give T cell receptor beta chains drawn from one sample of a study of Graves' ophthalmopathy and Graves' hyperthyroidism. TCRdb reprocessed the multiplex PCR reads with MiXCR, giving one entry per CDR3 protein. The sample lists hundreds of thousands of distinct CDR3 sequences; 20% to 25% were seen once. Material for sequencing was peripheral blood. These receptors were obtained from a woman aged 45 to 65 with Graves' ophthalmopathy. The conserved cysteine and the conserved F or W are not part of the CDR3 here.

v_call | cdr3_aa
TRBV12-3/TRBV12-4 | ASRLSGTSTGELF
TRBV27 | ASSLAGPQETQY
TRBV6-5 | ASSSTERRPLH
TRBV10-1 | ASSEGRETDEQY
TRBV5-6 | ASSLNVGAAEQY
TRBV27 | ASSPRTGTAF
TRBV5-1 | ASSEGAGPYGYT
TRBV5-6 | ASSLAGAAITTEAF
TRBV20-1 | SARGGTSPTVDRYEQY
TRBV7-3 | ASSLGPAGANVLT
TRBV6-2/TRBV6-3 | ASSYPRDRRLGMNTEAF
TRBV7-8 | ASSPAGDRGVTQY
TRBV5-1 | ASSLTSGRDETQY
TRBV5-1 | ASSTGDYTEAF
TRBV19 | ASSIPQGPYSNQPQH
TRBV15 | ATSRAGVVAQY
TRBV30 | AWSPGRQNTEAF
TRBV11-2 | ASSLERQGYQPQH